This T cell receptor beta chain stems from a study of T-cell memory formation after mild COVID-19 (dated by TCRdb to the early 2020s). For the wider study: TCR sequence clusters from the two donors were largely donor specific. Longitudinal TCRalpha and TCRbeta repertoire sequencing tracked T-cell clones expanding and contracting after mild COVID-19 in a couple of donors. Two young, previously healthy adult volunteers made up the cohort, one male and one female. Overall results and qualifications from the work: Clones contracting from day 15 to 85 had balanced CD4/CD8 phenotypes, while a second wave expanding from day 15 to 37 was biased towards CD4+. Some responding clones were detected in pre-infection memory, suggesting pre-existing cross-reactive memory T cells joined the SARS-CoV-2 response. Contracting CD4+ clones were located mainly in the CM and EM memory subsets, whereas CD8+ clones were found to be enriched in EMRA. Only a couple of mild cases were covered in the study, and larger cohorts including severe cases with pre-infection samples were considered necessary. SARS-CoV-2 specificity of the second-wave clones peaking on day 37 was not confirmed.

Sequencing was performed on an Illumina NovaSeq 6000. cDNA libraries for TCRalpha and TCRbeta were prepared by 5'RACE using constant-segment primers, with sample barcodes and unique molecular identifiers added. RNA was extracted from every sample with Trizol reagent. Libraries were amplified in two PCR steps, with a second sample barcode and Illumina TruSeq adapters added in the second step. Sequencing of libraries was performed on an Illumina NovaSeq with 2 x 150 bp paired-end reads. Processing in the source paper ran as follows. Reads were demultiplexed and collapsed into UMI-guided consensus sequences with migec v1.2.7. Using mixcr v2.1.11, the UMI consensuses were aligned to TRA and TRB V and J templates and assembled into clonotypes. A clonotype was counted as expanded or contracted only when both edgeR and NoisET called the clonotype significant, with the noise models trained on biological replicates. For edgeR calls, the thresholds were a false discovery rate-adjusted p below 0.01 and a log2 fold-change of 1. As an exploratory analysis of dynamics, max-normalized trajectories of the 1000 most abundant clonotypes were examined by PCA with hierarchical clustering. Each responding clone was given a CD4 or CD8 phenotype based on the CD4+ and CD8+ repertoires, which had been sequenced separately. TCRdb cleaned the public reads at Q25 with fastp, built clones with MiXCR and kept in-frame beta chains. Entries are consolidated by CDR3 protein sequence, retaining the most common genes and DNA. These V and J calls originate from TCRdb's pipeline instead of the authors' own analysis. This sample has 360,000 or so distinct CDR3 sequences in its table, and around 27% of those were observed once. In total, the top ten clones hold 13% of the sample.

With regard to this clonotype: The antigen it recognizes is unknown. Per-base quality was not reported, and no clone a single base away is much larger than it.

The germline V end is reduced by 6 bases and the J end by 4 bases; junction bases left unmatched: 2. Taken from the germline V gene (reference sequence), the CDR1 and CDR2 loops are MNHNY and SVGAGI. The cysteine opens and the phenylalanine closes a CDR3 of 14 amino acids. Here the CDR3 DNA is all that survives: 42 bases in frame from base 1. Ficoll-Paque density gradient centrifugation was the method used to isolate PBMCs. The sequence was collected from an adult woman who had mild COVID-19 (a few samples of this study predate the infection). The sample titles of this study are shuffled in the database, so cell type and time point are left out; the donor was told from shared clones. The chain is assembled from TRBV6-6 and TRBJ1-5, with 11 bases matching TRBD1. Specimen: PBMCs or a T cell subset sorted from them (not recorded which). The CDR3 is CASRWDRGNQPQHF. The nucleotide sequence reads as follows: TGTGCCAGCAGATGGGACAGGGGGAATCAGCCCCAGCATTTT.